A selection of T cell receptor beta chains follows, all from one sample in a study of T cell clonotyping in hematopoietic cell transplantation. TCRdb's copy holds only in-frame clones and misses some; the assay was immunoSEQ multiplex PCR. The table has 4,200 or so clones, about 80% seen once. The sample here was peripheral blood mononuclear cells, taken 100 days after allogeneic stem cell transplant. All receptors come from a male patient aged 45 to 59 who had an allogeneic stem cell transplant from an unrelated donor, so the T cells may come from the graft donor. Some clones in this sample may be carry-over from other donors' samples. Each CDR3 is given with its conserved first and last residue. The D gene is left open where the match is weak. Clone size is given for some rows only: seen once, a few or many times, or a class if the clone is expanded.

V	D	J	size	DNA	CDR3
TRBV28	TRBD1	TRBJ1-5	once	TGTGCCAGCAGCTCCGACAGGGGTAATATGAGGGGCAATCAGCCCCAGCATTTT	CASSSDRGNMRGNQPQHF
TRBV6-5	TRBD2	TRBJ2-2	-	TGTGCCAGCGGGAGGGCCCTTTTCGACCGGGAGCTGTTTTTT	CASGRALFDRELFF
TRBV11-2	-	TRBJ2-2	-	TGTGCCATCGAGCTAAGGAAGGGGATGGCCGGGGAGCTGTTTTTT	CAIELRKGMAGELFF
TRBV2	TRBD1	TRBJ1-5	-	TGTGCCAGCAGTCTTGACAGGGATCAGCCCCAGCATTTT	CASSLDRDQPQHF
TRBV30	TRBD1	TRBJ1-1	-	TGTGCCTGGAAGGGGGCTGGCACTGAAGCTTTCTTT	CAWKGAGTEAFF
TRBV28	-	TRBJ1-3	-	TGTGCCAGCAAGGAGCAACCGAGCGGAAACACCATATATTTT	CASKEQPSGNTIYF
TRBV29-1	-	TRBJ1-2	-	TGCAGCGCCAAGCCGACAGAAAACTATGGCTACACCTTC	CSAKPTENYGYTF
TRBV28	TRBD1	TRBJ1-2	-	TGTGCCAGCCGGTGGCAGGGGGCCAACTATGGCTACACCTTC	CASRWQGANYGYTF
TRBV7-2	-	TRBJ2-2	-	TGTGCCAGCAGCTGGAACAGGGAGAGCACCGGGGAGCTGTTTTTT	CASSWNRESTGELFF
TRBV11-1	-	TRBJ2-1	few	TGTGCCAGCAGCTTAGCCGGAGGGATCGTTCATGAGCAGTTCTTC	CASSLAGGIVHEQFF
TRBV30	-	TRBJ1-1	-	TGTGCCTGGAAACCAGGGACCCGCACTGAAGCTTTCTTT	CAWKPGTRTEAFF
TRBV10-3	TRBD1	TRBJ1-2	-	TGTGCCACCTACGACAGGGGCGGCTATGGCTACACCTTC	CATYDRGGYGYTF
TRBV19	TRBD2	TRBJ2-5	-	TGTGCCAGTAGTATGAGTACGGGAGGGGGAGAGACCCAGTACTTC	CASSMSTGGGETQYF
TRBV7-2	TRBD2	TRBJ2-3	-	TGTGCCAGCAGCTTAGGGACTAGCGGGAGTACGCAGTATTTT	CASSLGTSGSTQYF
TRBV5-4	TRBD1	TRBJ2-3	-	TGTGCCAGCAGTTTGCTACCGGGACAGGGGAGCGGTACGCAGTATTTT	CASSLLPGQGSGTQYF
TRBV6-5	-	TRBJ2-5	few	TGTGCCAGCAGTTACTTTGGGGGCCAAGAGACCCAGTACTTC	CASSYFGGQETQYF
TRBV28	-	TRBJ1-5	-	TGTGCCAGCAGCGGACACTTCAATCAGCCCCAGCATTTT	CASSGHFNQPQHF
TRBV10-3	-	TRBJ1-2	once	TGTGCCATCAGTGAATTCCAGGGCGACTATGGCTACACCTTC	CAISEFQGDYGYTF
TRBV27	TRBD2	TRBJ2-7	-	TGTGCCAGCTTTACTACCGGGACTAGTAAAGCCTACGAGCAGTACTTC	CASFTTGTSKAYEQYF
TRBV30	-	TRBJ2-5	few	TGTGCCTGGAGTCTAGCGGACAGGGAAGGGACCCAGTACTTC	CAWSLADREGTQYF
TRBV18	-	TRBJ1-2	-	TGTGCCAGCTCACACAGGGACTATGGCTACACCTTC	CASSHRDYGYTF
TRBV5-1	-	TRBJ1-2	few	TGCGCCAGCAGGGAGGGTGAAGGCTACACCTTC	CASREGEGYTF
TRBV2	-	TRBJ2-2	few	TGTGCCAGCACTTTATCAGCGTCCTCGAACACCGGGGAGCTGTTTTTT	CASTLSASSNTGELFF
TRBV20-1	TRBD1	TRBJ2-1	-	TGCAGTGCTATTCTAGGGACAGGGTGGTTCTTC	CSAILGTGWFF
TRBV11-2	-	TRBJ1-5	-	TGTGCCAGCAGCTTAGAGGCAGGGTATATCAGCACCCAGCATTTT	CASSLEAGYISTQHF
TRBV29-1	-	TRBJ2-1	-	TGCAGCGTCTCCGATGGCTCCTACAATGAGCAGTTCTTC	CSVSDGSYNEQFF
TRBV19	TRBD2	TRBJ2-1	-	TGTGCCAGTAAGGGGCGGGGCGGGAGCAGCTCCTACAATGAGCAGTTCTTC	CASKGRGGSSSYNEQFF
TRBV18	-	TRBJ2-7	-	TGTGCCAGCTCACCGCCTGGAACGTACGAGCAGTACTTC	CASSPPGTYEQYF
TRBV18	-	TRBJ2-2	few	TGTGCCAGCCAAACAGGGACCGGGGAGCTGTTTTTT	CASQTGTGELFF
TRBV10-3	-	TRBJ2-7	-	TGTGCCATCAGGCGGGACAGCACCTACGAGCAGTACTTC	CAIRRDSTYEQYF
TRBV6-6	-	TRBJ1-1	-	TGTGCCAGCAGTTTCCGGGACTTTGAGGCTTTCTTT	CASSFRDFEAFF
TRBV28	TRBD1	TRBJ2-7	-	TGCGCCAGCTTCGGGACAGGGAGCTACGAGCAGTACTTC	CASFGTGSYEQYF
TRBV11-2	TRBD2	TRBJ2-7	-	TGTGCCAGCAGCTTCGGGACTAGCGGGGGAGAGGCGTACTTC	CASSFGTSGGEAYF
TRBV15	-	TRBJ1-1	-	TGTGCCACCAGCAGAGAAAGGCGATCCGTCTCTGAAGCTTTCTTT	CATSRERRSVSEAFF
TRBV14	-	TRBJ1-2	-	TGTGCCAGCAGCCAAGCGGGAGTTGGCTATGGCTACACCTTC	CASSQAGVGYGYTF
TRBV27	-	TRBJ2-1	-	TGTGCCAGCAGTTTAGGGCAGAGTTACAATGAGCAGTTCTTC	CASSLGQSYNEQFF
TRBV6-5	-	TRBJ2-3	-	TGTGCCAGCAGTTCCCTAACAGGAAGCACAGATACGCAGTATTTT	CASSSLTGSTDTQYF